One sample yielded the 6 T cell receptor beta chains listed below, sequenced in a study of CD8 T cells in ankylosing spondylitis. Findings and limits, study-wide: It appeared that ankylosing spondylitis blood was characterized by a TCR beta motif of under ten highly homologous variants.

Antigen specificity for these receptors is unknown. TCRdb re-analysed the 5' RACE reads in MiXCR, keeping a single row per CDR3 protein. The sample lists under 450,000 distinct CDR3 sequences, more than 15% occurring once. The sequencing input was blood, either unsorted or a sorted T cell fraction (not recorded which). The receptors here all came from a male donor with ankylosing spondylitis.

This clonotype has just a few counts. The gene calls are TRBV11-2 and TRBJ2-1, with a weak D call TRBD2 (5 bases). Trimming shortened V by 2 bases and J by 0 bases, and 11 bases separated the two germline ends. Germline V gives CDR1 SGHAT, CDR2 FQNNGV. This CDR3 has 16 amino acids. The CDR3 DNA reads as TGTGCCAGCAGCTTAATTGGACTGTACTCCTACAATGAGCAGTTCTTC. Residues: CASSLIGLYSYNEQFF.

This clonotype was seen a handful of times. As DNA, the CDR3 is TGTGCCAGCAGCTTAGGCCTGACGGGGAGCAGCGGGGAGCTGTTTTTT. It yields the protein CASSLGLTGSSGELFF. The chain couples TRBV11-3 to TRBJ2-2; tentatively, D is TRBD2 (5 bases). Germline V gene data show CDR1 as SGHNT and CDR2 as YENEEA. CDR3 size: 16 residues. The V end lost 1 base, the J end lost 7 bases, and 16 bases lay between the germline ends.

This clonotype was counted only a few times. The J gene is TRBJ1-1, the V gene TRBV2; the match to TRBD1 covers 8 bases. V lost 7 bases, J lost 0 bases, and 4 bases stayed unmatched. Germline V gives CDR1 SNHLY, CDR2 FYNNEI. The CDR3 is made up of 14 amino acids. This CDR3 is CASIMGQVNTEAFF. Here the CDR3 DNA reads TGTGCCAGCATCATGGGACAGGTGAACACTGAAGCTTTCTTT.

This clonotype was recorded at least ten times. This chain connects TRBV7-2 to TRBJ1-5; D is perhaps TRBD1 (5 bases). The germline gives CDR1 SGHTA, CDR2 FQGNSA. CDR3 size: 15 residues. With 5 bases removed from V and 6 bases from J, the gap between germline ends came to 17 bases. For the CDR3, the DNA is TGTGCCAGCAGCCCAGGGTTAGGGGCAACTCAGCCCCAGCATTTT. This codes for CASSPGLGATQPQHF.

The sample holds many counts of this clonotype. The gene calls are TRBV12-3 or TRBV12-4 and TRBJ1-2, with 9 bases aligning to TRBD1. Germline trimming cut 2 bases from V and 4 bases from J; bases unmatched to any gene: 8. The CDR3 length is 16 residues. CDR3 sequence: CASSLSRGTGSYGYTF. CDR3 nucleotide sequence: TGTGCCAGCAGTTTATCGAGGGGGACAGGGAGCTATGGCTACACCTTC.

The chain links TRBV2 to TRBJ2-4; D remains ambiguous. CDR1 is SNHLY and CDR2 is FYNNEI in the germline V gene. V was trimmed by 1 base and J by 6 bases, leaving 13 bases between them. The CDR3 runs to 15 residues. The CDR3 protein is CASSEEGSSGNIQYF. In DNA, the CDR3 is TGTGCCAGCAGTGAAGAGGGTTCATCAGGAAACATTCAGTACTTC.